This T cell receptor beta chain was captured in a study of memory CD4+ T cells and cytomegalovirus serostatus. The sort gate was single viable CD3+CD4+CD8-CD45RO+ cells for memory CD4+ T cells. Donors' CMV status reflects serum IgG against pp150, pp28, p38, p52. Original methodology: Out-of-frame sequences were removed, leaving 2 million to 2.5 million distinct TCRbeta sequences. TCRdb keeps only in-frame clones here, not all; method: immunoSEQ multiplex PCR. Clone size and V and J calls were adopted from that table, with D and trimming inferred from the DNA. The sample lists 45,000 to 60,000 clones; around 82% were seen once. There are a few counts of this clone. CDR1 and CDR2 (germline): KGHSH, LQKENI. V was clipped by 2 bases and J by 3 bases, with 14 bases between them. The CDR3 length is 16 residues.

This sequence originates from an adult in good health and CMV-seropositive. Source material: memory CD4+ T cells from blood. V usage is TRBV18 and J usage is TRBJ1-5; D not certain. CDR3 protein: CASSPNEGIVNQPQHF. The CDR3 coding sequence is TGTGCCAGCTCACCAAACGAAGGGATCGTCAATCAGCCCCAGCATTTT. Variable domain in full (rest from reference TRBV18 and TRBJ1-5): NAGVMQNPRHLVRRRGQEARLRCSPMKGHSHVYWYRQLPEEGLKFMVYLQKENIIDESGMPKERFSAEFPKEGPSILRIQQVVRGDSAAYFCASSPNEGIVNQPQHFGDGTRLSIL.